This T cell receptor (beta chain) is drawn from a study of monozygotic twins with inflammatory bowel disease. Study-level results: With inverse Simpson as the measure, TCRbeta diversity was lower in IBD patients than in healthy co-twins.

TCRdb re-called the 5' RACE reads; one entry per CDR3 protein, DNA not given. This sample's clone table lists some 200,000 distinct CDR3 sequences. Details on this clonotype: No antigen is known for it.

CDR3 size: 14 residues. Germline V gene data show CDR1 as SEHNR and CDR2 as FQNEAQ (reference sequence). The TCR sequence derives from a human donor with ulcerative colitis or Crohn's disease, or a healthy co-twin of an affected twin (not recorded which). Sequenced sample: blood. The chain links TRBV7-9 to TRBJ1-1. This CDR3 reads CASSPFAGDTEAFF.